This T cell receptor beta chain was identified during a study of T cells in Graves' hyperthyroidism and ophthalmopathy (dated by TCRdb to the late 2010s). Regarding the study in general: Peripheral blood samples were taken at the time of initial diagnosis, prior to any treatment. A discovery cohort of approximately 97 patients, roughly 43 with Graves' ophthalmopathy and 55 to 60 with stable Graves' hyperthyroidism, was used to find distinguishing TCR V-J signatures. An independent validation cohort of around 19 hyperthyroidism patients and more than 15 patients who later progressed to ophthalmopathy tested prospective prediction of ophthalmopathy. For training and testing, the 110 or so patients in the discovery cohort were randomly divided in a 7:3 ratio. Thyroid tissue and blood T-cell repertoires from about six Graves' hyperthyroidism patients were also compared in the study. Once sampling was done, hyperthyroidism patients were given methimazole at a starting dose of 30 mg daily, whereas ophthalmopathy patients were given high-dose intravenous methylprednisolone. The paper reports TCR Vbeta CDR3 sequencing of some 140 peripheral blood samples: under 45 ophthalmopathy, under 80 hyperthyroidism and around 17 progressor patients. What the authors observed across the whole study: In validation, the model predicted progression to ophthalmopathy with over 65% sensitivity and approximately 72% specificity, a median of 6.5 months before onset. Most expanded thyroid clonotypes (frequency above 0.001) were also detected in blood, suggesting blood repertoires may reflect thyroid immune responses. Ophthalmopathy was separated from stable hyperthyroidism by a 13 V-J signature model, with roughly 88% sensitivity and approximately 81% specificity obtained in cross-validation and 80%/75% obtained in testing. Sample size was not statistically predetermined, and blinding of investigators to group allocation was not performed.

This clonotype was seen ten or more times. What this receptor recognizes is not known. No much larger clone exists at a distance of one base, and base qualities are not known. V is trimmed back by 6 bases and J by 5 bases, and the junction contains 13 bases that no gene match accounts for. Taken from cysteine to phenylalanine, the CDR3 has 15 residues. The retained sequence is limited to the CDR3, 45 bases, with the frame set at the first base. CDR1 and CDR2, per the germline V gene (reference sequence), are DFQATT and SNEGSKA. Amplification of TCR beta CDR3 regions was carried out from RNA transcripts. The TCR CDR3 was subjected to a first round of RT-PCR using the HTBI primer set and the Qiagen OneStep RT-PCR kit. A second multiplex PCR round built the libraries, followed by size selection and purification. Paired-end sequencing of the libraries was performed with 100 bp reads on an Illumina HiSeq2000. The study's processing was this. SOAPnuke was used to process the raw data, throwing out any read that contained adapters or uncalled bases, had a mean Phred below 15, or lacked an exact constant-primer or identifier match. COPE v1.2.5 was used to merge high-quality paired reads, and clonotypes were defined as unique nucleotide sequences. MiTCR v1.1 was used to align the clonotypes against IMGT TRBV, TRBD and TRBJ reference segments. Analysis was restricted to V-J combinations with a frequency above 0.0001, which covered approximately 99% of repertoires. A TCS score was defined as the ratio between F50 (clonal expansion) and ExV (chaos), using BLOSUM62-based TCRdist between CDR3 peptides within each V-J. Welch's t-statistics and random forest reduced roughly 500 V-J features to under 15, which were used in a naive Bayes classifier (R e1071). Clones were called with MiXCR by TCRdb after fastp trimmed the public reads at Q25, and only in-frame beta chains were retained. For every CDR3 protein sequence, its rows merge into one entry that carries the most common genes and DNA. TCRdb, rather than the study authors, made the V and J calls. The sample yields hundreds of thousands of distinct CDR3 sequences; 16% were counted once. Of the sample, 25% to 30% falls within the top ten clones.

Ophthalmopathy patients had moderately to severely active disease, with a Clinical Activity Score of 3 or more, a NOSPECS grade of 4 or more, and a disease duration of less than 3 months. Any patient with an uncontrolled infection, another autoimmune disease, pregnancy or lactation was excluded. Diagnoses were based on clinical symptoms, serum thyroxine and TRAb, thyroid ultrasound and orbital computed tomography. PBMCs were separated from roughly 9.3 ml of fresh peripheral blood using Ficoll-Paque density gradient centrifugation. Total RNA was extracted using Trizol reagent, and RNA quality was assessed on an Agilent 2100 Bioanalyzer.

The sequence was obtained from a woman younger than 30 with Graves' ophthalmopathy. Sequencing was performed on blood. Recombination joined TRBV20-1 with TRBJ2-1; TRBD2 aligns with 7 central bases. The DNA sequence follows: TGCAGTGCACCCCCCCGGGCGGGAGCCGACAATGAGCAGTTCTTC. Translated, it gives CSAPPRAGADNEQFF.